This T cell receptor (beta chain) emerged from a study of cytomegalovirus exposure and HLA in healthy donors. Study as a whole: Drawn from HLA-typed donors, about 85 million unique TCRs were held in an early data release.

Notes on the study in general: Across donors, most TCRs were seen rarely, yet some public ones were widespread. Later on, analysis showed that most CMV-associated TCR beta chains appeared to be HLA-restricted. Most of the TCR beta V segments (in an earlier analysis) were productive either about 90% or about 30% of the time.

In the PCR, 60 Vbeta and 13 Jbeta primers were used. Measured with immunoSEQ multiplex PCR; TCRdb has only the in-frame clones, and not every one. Among some 130,000 clones listed, approximately 80% were seen once. Regarding this clone: The antigen remains undetermined.

Germline lookup yields CDR1 LNHNV and CDR2 YYDKDF (reference sequence). The CDR3 length is 13 residues. Trimming took off 0 bases at V and 8 bases at J, with 10 bases between the two ends. The sequenced sample was PBMCs. The chain recombines TRBV15 with TRBJ1-1, with D possibly TRBD1 on 5 matching bases. This clonotype originated in a young man in good health and CMV-seronegative. The CDR3 loop is CATSRDQGREAFF. In nucleotides, the CDR3 is TGTGCCACCAGCAGAGATCAGGGCCGCGAAGCTTTCTTT.